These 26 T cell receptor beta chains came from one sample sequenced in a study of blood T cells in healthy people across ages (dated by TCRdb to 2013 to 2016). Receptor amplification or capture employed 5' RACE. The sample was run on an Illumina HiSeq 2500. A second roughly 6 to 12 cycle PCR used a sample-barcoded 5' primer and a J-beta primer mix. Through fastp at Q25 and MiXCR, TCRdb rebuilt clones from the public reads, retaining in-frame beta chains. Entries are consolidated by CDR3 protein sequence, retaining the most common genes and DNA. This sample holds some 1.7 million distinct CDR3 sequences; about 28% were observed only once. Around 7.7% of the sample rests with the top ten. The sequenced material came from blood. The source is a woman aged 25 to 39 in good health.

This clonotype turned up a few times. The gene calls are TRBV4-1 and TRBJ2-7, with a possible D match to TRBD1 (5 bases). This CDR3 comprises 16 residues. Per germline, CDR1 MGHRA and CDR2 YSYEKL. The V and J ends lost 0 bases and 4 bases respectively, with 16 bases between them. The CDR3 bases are TGCGCCAGCAGCCAAGATGAAGGGGTGGGCTCGTACGAGCAGTACTTC. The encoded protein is CASSQDEGVGSYEQYF.

CDR3 residues: CASTRGTDGYTF. CDR3 coding DNA: TGTGCCAGCACCCGCGGGACAGATGGCTACACCTTC. The V and J genes are TRBV6-2 or TRBV6-3 and TRBJ1-2, with 7 nucleotides matching TRBD1. The trim removed 7 bases at V and 6 bases at J, leaving 5 bases unmatched. CDR1 and CDR2 from the germline V gene are MNHEY and SVGEGT. The CDR3 is made up of 12 amino acids.

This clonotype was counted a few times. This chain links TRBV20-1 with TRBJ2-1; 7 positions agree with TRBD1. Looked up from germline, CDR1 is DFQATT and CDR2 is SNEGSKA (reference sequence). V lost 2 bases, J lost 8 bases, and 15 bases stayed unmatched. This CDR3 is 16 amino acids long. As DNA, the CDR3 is TGCAGTGCTAGAACGCCTCTTGGCAGGGGGAACGATGAGCAGTTCTTC. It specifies CSARTPLGRGNDEQFF.

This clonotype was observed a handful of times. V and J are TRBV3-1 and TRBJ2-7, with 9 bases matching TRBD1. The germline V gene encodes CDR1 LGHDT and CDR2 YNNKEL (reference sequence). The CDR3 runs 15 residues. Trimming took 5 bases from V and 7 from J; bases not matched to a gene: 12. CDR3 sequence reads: CASSNPGQGRYEQYF. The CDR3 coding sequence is TGTGCCAGCAGCAACCCGGGACAGGGTCGCTATGAGCAGTACTTC.

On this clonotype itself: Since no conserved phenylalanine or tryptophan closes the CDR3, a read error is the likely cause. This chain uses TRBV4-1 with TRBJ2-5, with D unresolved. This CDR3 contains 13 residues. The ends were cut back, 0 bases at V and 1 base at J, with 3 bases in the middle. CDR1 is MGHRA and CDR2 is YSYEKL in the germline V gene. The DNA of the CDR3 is TGCGCCAGCAGCCAAGATTTCCAAGAGACCCAGTACCTC. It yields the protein CASSQDFQETQYL.

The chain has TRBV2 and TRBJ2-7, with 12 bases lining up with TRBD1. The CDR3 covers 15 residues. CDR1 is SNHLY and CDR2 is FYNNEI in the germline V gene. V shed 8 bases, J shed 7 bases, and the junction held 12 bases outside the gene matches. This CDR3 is CASFGDRGLYNEQYF. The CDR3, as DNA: TGTGCCAGCTTTGGGGACAGGGGGCTGTACAATGAGCAGTACTTC.

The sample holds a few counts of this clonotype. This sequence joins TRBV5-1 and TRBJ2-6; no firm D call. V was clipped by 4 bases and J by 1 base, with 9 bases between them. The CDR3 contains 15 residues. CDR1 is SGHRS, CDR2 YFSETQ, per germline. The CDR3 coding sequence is TGCGCCAGCAGCGACCCCCTTTCTGGGGCCAACGTCCTGACTTTC. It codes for CASSDPLSGANVLTF.

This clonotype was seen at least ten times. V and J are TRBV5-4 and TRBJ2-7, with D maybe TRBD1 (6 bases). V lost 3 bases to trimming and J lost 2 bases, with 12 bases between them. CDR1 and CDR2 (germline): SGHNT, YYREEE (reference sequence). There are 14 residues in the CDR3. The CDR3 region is CASSSWTAPYEQYF. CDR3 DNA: TGTGCCAGCAGCTCGTGGACAGCCCCCTACGAGCAGTACTTC.

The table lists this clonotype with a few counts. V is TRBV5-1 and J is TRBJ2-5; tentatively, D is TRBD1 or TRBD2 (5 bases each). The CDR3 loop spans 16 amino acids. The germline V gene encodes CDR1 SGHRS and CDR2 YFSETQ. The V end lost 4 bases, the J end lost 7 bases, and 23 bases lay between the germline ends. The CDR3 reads CASSLSRDDNQATQYF. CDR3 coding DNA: TGCGCCAGCAGCCTAAGCCGGGACGACAATCAGGCGACCCAGTACTTC. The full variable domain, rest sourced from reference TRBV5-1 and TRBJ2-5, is KAGVTQTPRYLIKTRGQQVTLSCSPISGHRSVSWYQQTPGQGLQFLFEYFSETQRNKGNFPGRFSGRQFSNSRSEMNVSTLELGDSALYLCASSLSRDDNQATQYFGPGTRLLVL.

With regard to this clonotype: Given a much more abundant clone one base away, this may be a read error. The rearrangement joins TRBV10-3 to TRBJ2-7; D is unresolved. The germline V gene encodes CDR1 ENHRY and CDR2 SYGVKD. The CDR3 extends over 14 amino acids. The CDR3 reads CAIREFGATYEQYF. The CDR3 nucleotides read TGTGCCATCAGGGAGTTCGGAGCAACCTACGAGCAGTACTTC.

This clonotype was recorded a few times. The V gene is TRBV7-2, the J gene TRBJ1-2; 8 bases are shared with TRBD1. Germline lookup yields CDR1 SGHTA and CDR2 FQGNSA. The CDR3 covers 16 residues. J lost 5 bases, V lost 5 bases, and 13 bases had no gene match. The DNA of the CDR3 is TGTGCCAGCAGCCTATTAACAGGGGGGGGAATATATGGCTACACCTTC. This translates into CASSLLTGGGIYGYTF.

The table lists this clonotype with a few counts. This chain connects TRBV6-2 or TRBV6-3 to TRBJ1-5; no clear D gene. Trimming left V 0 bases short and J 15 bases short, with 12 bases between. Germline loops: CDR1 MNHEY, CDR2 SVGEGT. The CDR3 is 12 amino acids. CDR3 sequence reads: CASSYSKQSLHF. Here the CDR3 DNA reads TGTGCCAGCAGTTACTCGAAACAGTCGTTGCATTTT.

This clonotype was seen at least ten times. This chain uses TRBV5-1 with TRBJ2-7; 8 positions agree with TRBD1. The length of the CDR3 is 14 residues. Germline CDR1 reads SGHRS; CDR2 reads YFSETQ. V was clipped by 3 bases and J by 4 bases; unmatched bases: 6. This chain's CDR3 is CASSSSGQVYEQYF. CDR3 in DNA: TGCGCCAGCAGCTCCTCGGGACAGGTTTACGAGCAGTACTTC.

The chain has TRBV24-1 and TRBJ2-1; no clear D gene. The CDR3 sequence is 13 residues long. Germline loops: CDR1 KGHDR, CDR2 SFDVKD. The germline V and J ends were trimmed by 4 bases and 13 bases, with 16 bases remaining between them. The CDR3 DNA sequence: TGTGCCACCAGTGACCCCCCGGTTGAGACCCAGTTCTTC. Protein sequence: CATSDPPVETQFF.

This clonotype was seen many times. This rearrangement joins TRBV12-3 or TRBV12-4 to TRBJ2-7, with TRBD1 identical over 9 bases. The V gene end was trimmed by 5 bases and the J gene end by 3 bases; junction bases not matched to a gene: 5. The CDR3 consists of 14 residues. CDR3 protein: CASSLWGQGYEQYF. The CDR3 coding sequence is TGTGCCAGCAGTCTCTGGGGACAGGGCTACGAGCAGTACTTC.

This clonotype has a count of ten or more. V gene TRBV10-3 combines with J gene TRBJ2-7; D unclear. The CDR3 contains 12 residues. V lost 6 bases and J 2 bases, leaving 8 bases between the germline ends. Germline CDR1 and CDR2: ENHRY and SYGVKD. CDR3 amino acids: CAISKDPYEQYF. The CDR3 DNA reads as TGTGCCATCAGCAAGGATCCCTACGAGCAGTACTTC.

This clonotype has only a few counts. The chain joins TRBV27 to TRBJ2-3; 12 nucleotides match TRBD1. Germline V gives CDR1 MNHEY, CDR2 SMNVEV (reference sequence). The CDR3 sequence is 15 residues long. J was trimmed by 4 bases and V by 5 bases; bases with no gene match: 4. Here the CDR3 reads CASSPWDRGPDTQYF. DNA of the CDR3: TGTGCCAGCAGTCCGTGGGACAGGGGGCCAGATACGCAGTATTTT.

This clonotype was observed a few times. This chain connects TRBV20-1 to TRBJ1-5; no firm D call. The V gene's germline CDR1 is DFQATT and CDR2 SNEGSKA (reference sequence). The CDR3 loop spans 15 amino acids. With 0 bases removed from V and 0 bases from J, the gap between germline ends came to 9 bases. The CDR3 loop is CSARDKDYSNQPQHF. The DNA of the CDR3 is TGCAGTGCTAGAGATAAGGATTATAGCAATCAGCCCCAGCATTTT.

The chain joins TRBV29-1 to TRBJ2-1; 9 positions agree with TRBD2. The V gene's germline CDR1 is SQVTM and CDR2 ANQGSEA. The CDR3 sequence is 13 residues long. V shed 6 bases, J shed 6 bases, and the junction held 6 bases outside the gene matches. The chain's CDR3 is CSVRGLAINEQFF. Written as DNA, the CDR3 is TGCAGCGTGAGGGGACTAGCCATCAATGAGCAGTTCTTC.

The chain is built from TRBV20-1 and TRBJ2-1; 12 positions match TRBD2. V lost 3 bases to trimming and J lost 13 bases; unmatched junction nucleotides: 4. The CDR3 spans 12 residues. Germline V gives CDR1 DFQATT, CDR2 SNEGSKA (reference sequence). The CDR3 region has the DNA TGCAGTGCTAGTTCTAGCGGGAGGGCACAGTTCTTC. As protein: CSASSSGRAQFF.

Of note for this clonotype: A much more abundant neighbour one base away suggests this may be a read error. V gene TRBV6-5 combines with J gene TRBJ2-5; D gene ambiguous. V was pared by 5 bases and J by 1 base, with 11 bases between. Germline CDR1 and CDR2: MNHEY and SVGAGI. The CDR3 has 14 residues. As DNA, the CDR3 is TGTGCCAGCAGTGGAGTGGGTCCCCAAGAGACCCAGTACTTC. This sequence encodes CASSGVGPQETQYF.

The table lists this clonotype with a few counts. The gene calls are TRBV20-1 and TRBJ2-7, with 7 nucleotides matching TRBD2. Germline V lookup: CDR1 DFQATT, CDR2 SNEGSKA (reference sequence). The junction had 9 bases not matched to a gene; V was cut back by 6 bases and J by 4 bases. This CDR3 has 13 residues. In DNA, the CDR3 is TGCAGTGCACCCGTGGGGGGGATTTACGAGCAGTACTTC. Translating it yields CSAPVGGIYEQYF.

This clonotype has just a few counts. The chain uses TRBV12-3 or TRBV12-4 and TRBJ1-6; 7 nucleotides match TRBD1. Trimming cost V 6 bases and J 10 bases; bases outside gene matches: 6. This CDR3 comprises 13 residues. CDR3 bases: TGTGCCAGCAGGCCACAGGGGTCCTCACCCCTCCACTTT. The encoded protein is CASRPQGSSPLHF.

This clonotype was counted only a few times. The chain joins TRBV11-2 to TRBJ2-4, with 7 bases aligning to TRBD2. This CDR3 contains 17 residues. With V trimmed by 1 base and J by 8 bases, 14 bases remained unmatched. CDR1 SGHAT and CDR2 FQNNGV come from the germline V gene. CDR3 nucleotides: TGTGCCAGCAGCTTAGGCCTCGCAGGCCCACGGGGGGACATTCAGTACTTC. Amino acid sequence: CASSLGLAGPRGDIQYF.

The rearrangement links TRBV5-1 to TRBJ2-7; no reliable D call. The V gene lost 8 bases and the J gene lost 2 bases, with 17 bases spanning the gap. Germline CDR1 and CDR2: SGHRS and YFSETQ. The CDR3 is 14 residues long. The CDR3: CARSPRTAPYEQYF. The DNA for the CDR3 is TGCGCCAGAAGCCCCCGGACCGCGCCCTACGAGCAGTACTTC.

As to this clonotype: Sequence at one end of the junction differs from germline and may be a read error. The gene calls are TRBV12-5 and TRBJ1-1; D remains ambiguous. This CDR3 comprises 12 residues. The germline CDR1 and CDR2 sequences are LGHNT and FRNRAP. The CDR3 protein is CAGGLPYTEAFF. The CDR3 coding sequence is TGTGCTGGTGGTTTGCCCTACACTGAAGCTTTCTTT.